Following are 19 T cell receptor beta chains from one sample sequenced in a study of neurological immune-mediated disorders. TCRdb reanalysed the 5' RACE reads using MiXCR and keeps one entry per CDR3 protein. The sample has fewer than 20,000 distinct CDR3 sequences; about a quarter are singletons. The source material was PBMCs. All receptors derive from a man between 50 and 59 years old with HTLV-1-associated myelopathy (HAM/TSP).

This clonotype was seen at least ten times. The CDR3 is CASTGVTYEQYF. The DNA of the CDR3 is TGTGCCAGCACGGGGGTAACCTACGAGCAGTACTTC. The rearrangement uses TRBV2 and TRBJ2-7; TRBD2 is a possible D gene (6 bases). Trimming pared 7 bases from V and 2 bases from J, leaving 9 bases between. Germline V gene lookup returns CDR1 SNHLY and CDR2 FYNNEI. The CDR3 has 12 amino acids. Full variable domain (rest looked up from reference TRBV2 and TRBJ2-7): EPEVTQTPSHQVTQMGQEVILRCVPISNHLYFYWYRQILGQKVEFLVSFYNNEISEKSEIFDDQFSVERPDGSNFTLKIRSTKLEDSAMYFCASTGVTYEQYFGPGTRLTVT.

The chain carries TRBV6-6 and TRBJ2-5; a weak D match, TRBD1 (6 bases). The CDR3 has 15 amino acids. Germline V gene sequence: CDR1 MNHNY, CDR2 SVGAGI (reference sequence). Trimming cost V 0 bases and J 5 bases, with 13 bases left between them. This chain's CDR3 is CASSYSGGRGETQYF. The CDR3 nucleotides read TGTGCCAGCAGTTACTCGGGCGGCAGGGGCGAGACCCAGTACTTC.

This clonotype was counted ten times or more. The CDR3 is CASSPFRGDETQYF. CDR3 DNA sequence: TGTGCCAGCAGCCCCTTCCGTGGGGACGAGACCCAGTACTTC. The chain couples TRBV7-2 to TRBJ2-5, with D perhaps TRBD1 or TRBD2 (5 bases each). Trimming cost V 5 bases and J 5 bases, with 15 bases left between them. This CDR3 is built from 14 residues. Germline V gene sequence: CDR1 SGHTA, CDR2 FQGNSA.

This clonotype showed up many times. CDR3 sequence reads: CASLGGKTEAFF. DNA of the CDR3: TGCGCCAGCCTCGGGGGTAAGACTGAAGCTTTCTTT. The chain is built from TRBV10-2 and TRBJ1-1; the D gene is possibly TRBD1 (5 bases). The CDR3 is 12 residues long. The V and J ends lost 8 bases and 5 bases respectively, with 12 bases between them. From germline, CDR1 is WSHSY and CDR2 SAAADI.

This clonotype was seen a few times. The chain joins TRBV6-2 or TRBV6-3 to TRBJ1-5; 9 nucleotides match TRBD1. J lost 7 bases, V lost 5 bases, and 6 bases had no gene match. Looked up from germline, CDR1 is MNHEY and CDR2 is SVGEGT. The CDR3 has 14 residues. The CDR3 sequence is CASSPGTGLQPQHF. CDR3 DNA sequence: TGTGCCAGCAGTCCCGGGACAGGGCTGCAGCCCCAGCATTTT.

This clonotype was seen many times. This chain links TRBV20-1 with TRBJ2-1; D gene uncertain. The V end lost 0 bases, the J end lost 6 bases, and 6 bases lay between the germline ends. CDR3 length: 12 amino acids. CDR1 and CDR2 (germline): DFQATT, SNEGSKA (reference sequence). The CDR3 protein is CSARDTSNEQFF. CDR3 coding DNA: TGCAGTGCTAGAGATACCTCCAATGAGCAGTTCTTC.

This clonotype has a handful of counts. This chain uses TRBV20-1 with TRBJ2-3; D might be TRBD2 (7 bases). The CDR3 sequence is 13 residues long. Germline V gene lookup returns CDR1 DFQATT and CDR2 SNEGSKA (reference sequence). Deletions cut 5 bases from V and 6 bases from J, with 15 bases between. The CDR3, as DNA: TGCAGTGCTGGGCCGGGGGGCGGGGATACGCAGTATTTT. Protein: CSAGPGGGDTQYF.

This clonotype showed up many times. The chain links TRBV20-1 to TRBJ2-1; no reliable D call. Looked up from germline, CDR1 is DFQATT and CDR2 is SNEGSKA (reference sequence). V was pared by 6 bases and J by 0 bases, with 9 bases between. The CDR3 extends over 13 amino acids. The CDR3 nucleotides are TGCAGTGCCCAACGGAGCTCCTACAATGAGCAGTTCTTC. Protein sequence: CSAQRSSYNEQFF.

V and J are TRBV5-1 and TRBJ2-5; D could derive from TRBD1 or TRBD2 (5 bases each). Germline CDR1 is SGHRS and CDR2 is YFSETQ. This CDR3 has 14 residues. V lost 5 bases and J lost 3, with 14 bases in between. CDR3 bases: TGCGCCAGCAGGCCGGGACCAAAAGAAGAGACCCAGTACTTC. Translated, it gives CASRPGPKEETQYF.

This clonotype was seen more than once but under ten times. This rearrangement joins TRBV5-1 to TRBJ2-3; D possibly corresponds to TRBD2 (5 bases). The germline gives CDR1 SGHRS, CDR2 YFSETQ. This CDR3 is built from 14 residues. V gave up 3 bases and J gave up 1 base, with 9 bases separating them. CDR3 amino acids: CASSSGLRTDTQYF. The CDR3 DNA reads as TGCGCCAGCAGCTCCGGACTGCGCACAGATACGCAGTATTTT.

For this clonotype: Being one base from a much bigger clone, this may be a read error. The rearrangement uses TRBV5-1 and TRBJ1-2; 9 bases align to TRBD1. The CDR3 is 14 amino acids. Per the germline V gene, CDR1 is SGHRS and CDR2 is YFSETQ. The CDR3 DNA reads as TGCGCCAACAGCCCCGGGACAGGGCTCAATGGCTACACCTTC. Translation: CANSPGTGLNGYTF. The full variable domain, in which reference TRBV5-1 and TRBJ1-2 provide the parts outside the CDR3, is KAGVTQTPRYLIKTRGQQVTLSCSPISGHRSVSWYQQTPGQGLQFLFEYFSETQRNKGNFPGRFSGRQFSNSRSEMNVSTLELGDSALYLCANSPGTGLNGYTFGSGTRLTVV.

This clonotype was observed at least ten times. This chain links TRBV5-1 with TRBJ2-3; D remains unclear. Germline CDR1 is SGHRS and CDR2 is YFSETQ. Deletions cut 5 bases from V and 2 bases from J, with 12 bases between. The CDR3 consists of 14 residues. CDR3 nucleotides: TGCGCCAGCAGAGAAAGTGGAATCACAGATACGCAGTATTTT. Translated, it gives CASRESGITDTQYF.

This clonotype has a handful of counts. The rearrangement joins TRBV5-4 to TRBJ2-1; 10 nucleotides match TRBD2. CDR3 size: 14 residues. Germline CDR1 is SGHNT and CDR2 is YYREEE (reference sequence). V lost 4 bases to trimming and J lost 8 bases; unmatched junction nucleotides: 6. The CDR3: CASSERGGRDEQFF. The CDR3 DNA reads as TGTGCCAGCAGCGAGCGGGGGGGCCGAGATGAGCAGTTCTTC.

The chain links TRBV20-1 to TRBJ2-5; D ambiguous. Germline CDR1 and CDR2: DFQATT and SNEGSKA (reference sequence). CDR3 length equals 11 residues. V was shortened by 6 bases and J by 6 bases, with 11 bases between the two germline ends. The CDR3 sequence: CSALNPKTQYF. The CDR3 coding sequence is TGCAGTGCCCTGAACCCGAAGACCCAGTACTTC.

In its sample, this clonotype was seen a few times. The chain combines TRBV20-1 with TRBJ1-4; maybe TRBD1 (6 bases). This CDR3 is 13 amino acids long. Trimming took 6 bases from V and 7 from J, leaving 15 bases between them. Germline V CDR1 and CDR2: DFQATT, SNEGSKA (reference sequence). CDR3 in DNA: TGCAGTGCAAGAAAGGGGGGCGGTGAAAAACTGTTTTTT. Encoded protein: CSARKGGGEKLFF.

V usage is TRBV5-4 and J usage is TRBJ1-6; maybe TRBD1 (5 bases). In germline, CDR1 is SGHNT, CDR2 YYREEE (reference sequence). This CDR3 has 14 residues. The V end was cut by 6 bases, the J end by 0 bases, with 7 bases between. The CDR3 coding sequence is TGTGCCAGCACAGGGAGCTCCTATAATTCACCCCTCCACTTT. Its protein is CASTGSSYNSPLHF.

A few counts support this clonotype. The chain has TRBV16 and TRBJ2-5, with D possibly TRBD1 on 5 matching bases. Germline loops: CDR1 KGHSY, CDR2 FQNENV. V was clipped by 0 bases and J by 1 base, with 6 bases between them. This CDR3 has 14 residues. The CDR3 reads CASSQSTVQETQYF. CDR3 sequence (DNA): TGTGCCAGCAGCCAATCGACAGTCCAAGAGACCCAGTACTTC.

This clonotype occurred a few times. The rearrangement uses TRBV4-1 and TRBJ1-6; TRBD1 is a possible D gene (5 bases). Germline CDR1 MGHRA, CDR2 YSYEKL. The CDR3 length is 16 residues. V was clipped by 4 bases and J by 9 bases, with 19 bases between them. The CDR3 is CASSPAGANMVSPLHF. The CDR3 nucleotides are TGCGCCAGCAGCCCCGCCGGGGCCAATATGGTTTCACCCCTCCACTTT.

The CDR3 spells CASSVLAQNNEQFF. CDR3 DNA sequence: TGCGCCAGCAGCGTACTAGCACAGAACAATGAGCAGTTCTTC. The V call is TRBV5-1, the J call TRBJ2-1; D may be TRBD2 (6 bases). Germline CDR1 and CDR2: SGHRS and YFSETQ. The length of the CDR3 is 14 residues. V lost 4 bases, J lost 5 bases, and 13 bases lay in between.